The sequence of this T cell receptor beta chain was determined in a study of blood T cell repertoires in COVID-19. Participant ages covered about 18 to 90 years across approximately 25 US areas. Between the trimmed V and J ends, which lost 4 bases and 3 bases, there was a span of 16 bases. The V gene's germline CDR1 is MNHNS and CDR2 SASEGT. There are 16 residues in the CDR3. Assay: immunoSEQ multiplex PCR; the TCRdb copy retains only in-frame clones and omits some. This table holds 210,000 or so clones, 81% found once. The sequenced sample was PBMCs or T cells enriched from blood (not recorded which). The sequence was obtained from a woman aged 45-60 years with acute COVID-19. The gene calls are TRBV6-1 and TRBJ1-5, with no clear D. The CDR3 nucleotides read TGTGCCAGCAGTGGAGGTCTTTACACTCTCAATCAGCCCCAGCATTTT. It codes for CASSGGLYTLNQPQHF.